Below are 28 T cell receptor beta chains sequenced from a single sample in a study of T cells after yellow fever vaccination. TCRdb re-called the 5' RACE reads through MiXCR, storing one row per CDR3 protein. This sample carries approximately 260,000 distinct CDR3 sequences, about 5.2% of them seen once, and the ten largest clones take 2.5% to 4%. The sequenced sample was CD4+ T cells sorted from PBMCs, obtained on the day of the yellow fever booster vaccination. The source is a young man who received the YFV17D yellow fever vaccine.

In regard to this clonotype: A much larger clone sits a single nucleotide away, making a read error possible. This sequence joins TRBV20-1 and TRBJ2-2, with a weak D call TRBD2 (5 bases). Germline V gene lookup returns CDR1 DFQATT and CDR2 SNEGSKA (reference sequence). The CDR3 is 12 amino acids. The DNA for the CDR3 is TGCAGTGGTCAGGCGAACACCGGGGAGCTGATTTTT. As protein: CSGQANTGELIF.

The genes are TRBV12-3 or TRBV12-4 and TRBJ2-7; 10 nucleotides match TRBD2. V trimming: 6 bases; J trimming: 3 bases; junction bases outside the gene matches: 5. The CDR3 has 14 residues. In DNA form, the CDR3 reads TGTGCCAGCAGGCCTAGCGGGGGTGTCTACGAGCAGTACTTC. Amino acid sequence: CASRPSGGVYEQYF.

CDR3 protein: CGSGGGPSDSPLHF. The CDR3, as DNA: TGTGGCTCGGGAGGGGGTCCTTCGGATTCACCCCTCCACTTT. The chain uses TRBV7-2 and TRBJ1-6; the D gene is possibly TRBD1 (6 bases). Germline CDR1 reads SGHTA; CDR2 reads FQGNSA. This CDR3 is built from 14 residues.

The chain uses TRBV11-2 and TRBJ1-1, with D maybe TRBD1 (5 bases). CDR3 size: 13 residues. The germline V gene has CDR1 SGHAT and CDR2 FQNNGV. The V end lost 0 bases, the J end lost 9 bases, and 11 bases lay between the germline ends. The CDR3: CASSLDGAGQAFF. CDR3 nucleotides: TGTGCCAGCAGCTTAGATGGGGCAGGCCAAGCTTTCTTT.

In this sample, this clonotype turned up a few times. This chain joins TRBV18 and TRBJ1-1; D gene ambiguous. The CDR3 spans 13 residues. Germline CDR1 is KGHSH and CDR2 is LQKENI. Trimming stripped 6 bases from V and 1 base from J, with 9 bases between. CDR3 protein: CASSPDPNTEAFF. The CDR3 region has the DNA TGTGCCAGCTCCCCCGACCCGAACACTGAAGCTTTCTTT.

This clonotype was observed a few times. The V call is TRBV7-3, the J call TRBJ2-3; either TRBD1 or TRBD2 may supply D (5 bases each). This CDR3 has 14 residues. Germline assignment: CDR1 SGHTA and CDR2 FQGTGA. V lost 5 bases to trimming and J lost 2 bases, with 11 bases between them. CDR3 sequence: CASSDKGTTDTQYF. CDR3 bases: TGTGCCAGCAGCGATAAGGGGACCACAGATACGCAGTATTTT.

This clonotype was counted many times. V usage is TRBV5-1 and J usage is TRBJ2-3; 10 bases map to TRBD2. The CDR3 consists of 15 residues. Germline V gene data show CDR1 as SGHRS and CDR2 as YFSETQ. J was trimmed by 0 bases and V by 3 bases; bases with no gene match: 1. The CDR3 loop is CASSSAGGSTDTQYF. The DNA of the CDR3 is TGCGCCAGCAGCTCAGCGGGGGGGAGCACAGATACGCAGTATTTT.

The DNA for the CDR3 is TGTGCCAGCTCACCACAAGTAGCGGGGAACACCGGGGAGCTGTTTTTT. It specifies CASSPQVAGNTGELFF. The chain couples TRBV18 to TRBJ2-2, with 7 bases matching TRBD2. Looked up from germline, CDR1 is KGHSH and CDR2 is LQKENI. The CDR3 sequence is 16 residues long. The V and J ends lost 1 base and 1 base, in that order; junction bases with no gene match: 3. The full variable domain, with the rest looked up from reference TRBV18 and TRBJ2-2, is NAGVMQNPRHLVRRRGQEARLRCSPMKGHSHVYWYRQLPEEGLKFMVYLQKENIIDESGMPKERFSAEFPKEGPSILRIQQVVRGDSAAYFCASSPQVAGNTGELFFGEGSRLTVL.

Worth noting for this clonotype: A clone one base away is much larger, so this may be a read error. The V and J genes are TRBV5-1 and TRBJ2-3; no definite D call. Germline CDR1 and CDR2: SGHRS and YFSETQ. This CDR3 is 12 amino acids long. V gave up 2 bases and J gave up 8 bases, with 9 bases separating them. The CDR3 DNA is TGCGCCAGCAGCTTTCAGGCGGCTACGCAGTATTTT. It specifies CASSFQAATQYF.

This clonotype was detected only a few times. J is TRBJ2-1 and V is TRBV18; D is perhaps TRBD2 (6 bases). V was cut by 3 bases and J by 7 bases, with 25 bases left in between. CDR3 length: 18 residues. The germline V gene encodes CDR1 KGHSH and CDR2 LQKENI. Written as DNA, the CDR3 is TGTGCCAGCTCACCCCGGGTTCCATCGCGGGGAGCAGGGAATGAGCAGTTCTTC. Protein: CASSPRVPSRGAGNEQFF.

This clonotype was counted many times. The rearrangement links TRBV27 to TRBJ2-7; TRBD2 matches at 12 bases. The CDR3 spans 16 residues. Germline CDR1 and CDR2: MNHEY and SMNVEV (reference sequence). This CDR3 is CASSPRGLAGPYKQYV. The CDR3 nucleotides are TGTGCCAGCAGTCCGCGGGGACTAGCGGGCCCCTACAAGCAGTACGTC.

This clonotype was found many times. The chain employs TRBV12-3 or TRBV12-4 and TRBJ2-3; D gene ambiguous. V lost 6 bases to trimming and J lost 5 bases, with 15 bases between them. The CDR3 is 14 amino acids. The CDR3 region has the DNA TGTGCCAGCAGCCTTCGTCGGCACGGAGATACGCAGTATTTT. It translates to CASSLRRHGDTQYF.

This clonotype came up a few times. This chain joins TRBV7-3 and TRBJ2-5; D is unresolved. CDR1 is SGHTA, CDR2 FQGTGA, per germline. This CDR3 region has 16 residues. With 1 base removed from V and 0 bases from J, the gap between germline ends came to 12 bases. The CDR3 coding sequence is TGTGCCAGCAGCTTAAATGGTAACATTTACCAAGAGACCCAGTACTTC. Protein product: CASSLNGNIYQETQYF.

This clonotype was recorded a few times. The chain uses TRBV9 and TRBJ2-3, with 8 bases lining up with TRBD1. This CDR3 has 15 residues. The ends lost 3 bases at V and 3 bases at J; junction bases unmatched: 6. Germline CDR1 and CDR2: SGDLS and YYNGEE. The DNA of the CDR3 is TGTGCCAGCAGCGCCACAGGGGGTAGAACAGATACGCAGTATTTT. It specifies CASSATGGRTDTQYF.

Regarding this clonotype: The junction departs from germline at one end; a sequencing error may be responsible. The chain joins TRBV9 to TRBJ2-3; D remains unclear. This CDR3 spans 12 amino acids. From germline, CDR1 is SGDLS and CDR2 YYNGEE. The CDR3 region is CASSQSPDTRYF. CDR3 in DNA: TGTGCCAGCAGCCAGTCCCCAGATACGCGGTATTTT.

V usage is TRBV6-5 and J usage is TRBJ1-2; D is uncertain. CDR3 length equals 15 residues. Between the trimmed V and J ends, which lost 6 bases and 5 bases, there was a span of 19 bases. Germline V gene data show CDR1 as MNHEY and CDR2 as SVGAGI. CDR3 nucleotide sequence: TGTGCCAGCAGCCGCGGGCCGTACCAAGGATATGGCTACACCTTC. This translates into CASSRGPYQGYGYTF.

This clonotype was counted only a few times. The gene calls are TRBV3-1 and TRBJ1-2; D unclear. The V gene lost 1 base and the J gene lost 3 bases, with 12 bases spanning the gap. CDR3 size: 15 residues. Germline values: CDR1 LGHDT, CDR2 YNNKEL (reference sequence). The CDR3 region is CASSQGEAVDYGYTF. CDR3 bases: TGTGCCAGCAGCCAAGGGGAGGCAGTAGACTATGGCTACACCTTC.

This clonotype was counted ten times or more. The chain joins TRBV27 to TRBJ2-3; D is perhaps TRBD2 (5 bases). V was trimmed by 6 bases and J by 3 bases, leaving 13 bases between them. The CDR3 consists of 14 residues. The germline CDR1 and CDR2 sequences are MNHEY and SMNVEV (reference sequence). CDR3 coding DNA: TGTGCCAGCAGGATGGGCAGGAGGACAGATACGCAGTATTTT. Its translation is CASRMGRRTDTQYF.

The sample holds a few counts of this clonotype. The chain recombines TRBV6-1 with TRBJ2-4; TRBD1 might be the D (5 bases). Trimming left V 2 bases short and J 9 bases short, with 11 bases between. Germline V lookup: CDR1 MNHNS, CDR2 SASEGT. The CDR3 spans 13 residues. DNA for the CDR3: TGTGCCAGCAGTGAAACCAGGGAAGTCATTCAGTACTTC. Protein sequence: CASSETREVIQYF.

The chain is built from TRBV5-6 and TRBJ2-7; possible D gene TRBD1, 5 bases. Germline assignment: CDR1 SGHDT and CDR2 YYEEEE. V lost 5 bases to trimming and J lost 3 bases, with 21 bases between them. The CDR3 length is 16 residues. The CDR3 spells CASRLRTTSAIYEQYF. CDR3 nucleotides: TGTGCCAGCAGACTCCGGACAACATCGGCCATCTACGAGCAGTACTTC.

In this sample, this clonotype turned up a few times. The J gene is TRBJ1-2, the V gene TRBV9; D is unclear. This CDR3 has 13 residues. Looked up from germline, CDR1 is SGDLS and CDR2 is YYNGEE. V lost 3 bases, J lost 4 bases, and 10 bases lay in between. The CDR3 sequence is CASSDLVGYGYTF. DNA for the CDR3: TGTGCCAGCAGCGACCTCGTTGGCTATGGCTACACCTTC.

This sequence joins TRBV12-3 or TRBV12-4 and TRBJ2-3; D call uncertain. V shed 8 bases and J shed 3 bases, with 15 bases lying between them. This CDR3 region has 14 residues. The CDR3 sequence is CASVPPLVTDTQYF. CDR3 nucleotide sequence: TGTGCCAGCGTGCCACCCCTAGTGACAGATACGCAGTATTTT.

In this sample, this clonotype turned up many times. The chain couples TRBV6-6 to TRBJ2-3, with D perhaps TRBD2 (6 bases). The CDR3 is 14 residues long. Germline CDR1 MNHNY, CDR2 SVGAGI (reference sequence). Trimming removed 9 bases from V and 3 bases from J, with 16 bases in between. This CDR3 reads CASQKFGGTDTQYF. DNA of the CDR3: TGTGCCAGTCAAAAATTTGGGGGGACAGATACGCAGTATTTT.

CDR3 bases: TGTGCCAGCAGCGTAGCTACGGGCGGGGGGGGCTCCGGAGATACGCAGTATTTT. Translated: CASSVATGGGGSGDTQYF. V is TRBV9 and J is TRBJ2-3; 9 nucleotides line up with TRBD2. With V trimmed by 0 bases and J by 5 bases, 13 bases remained unmatched. Germline-derived CDR1 and CDR2 are SGDLS and YYNGEE. This CDR3 contains 18 residues. The full variable domain, completed using reference TRBV9 and TRBJ2-3, is DSGVTQTPKHLITATGQRVTLRCSPRSGDLSVYWYQQSLDQGLQFLIQYYNGEERAKGNILERFSAQQFPDLHSELNLSSLELGDSALYFCASSVATGGGGSGDTQYFGPGTRLTVL.

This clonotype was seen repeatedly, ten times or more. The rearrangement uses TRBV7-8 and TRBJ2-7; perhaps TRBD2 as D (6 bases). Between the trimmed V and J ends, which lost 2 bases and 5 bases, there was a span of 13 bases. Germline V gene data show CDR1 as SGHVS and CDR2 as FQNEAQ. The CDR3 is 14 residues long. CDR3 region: CASSLLPGVDEQYF. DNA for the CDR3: TGTGCCAGCAGCTTACTACCGGGGGTCGACGAGCAGTACTTC.

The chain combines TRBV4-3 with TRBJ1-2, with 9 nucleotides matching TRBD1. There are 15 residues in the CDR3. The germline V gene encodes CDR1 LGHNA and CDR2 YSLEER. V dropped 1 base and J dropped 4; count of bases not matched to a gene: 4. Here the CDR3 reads CASSQGTGEGYGYTF. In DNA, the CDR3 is TGCGCCAGCAGCCAAGGGACAGGGGAAGGCTATGGCTACACCTTC.

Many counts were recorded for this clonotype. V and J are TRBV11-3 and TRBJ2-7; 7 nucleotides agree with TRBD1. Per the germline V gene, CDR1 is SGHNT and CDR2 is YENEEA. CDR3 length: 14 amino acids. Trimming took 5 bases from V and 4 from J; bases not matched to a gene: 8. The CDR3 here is CASSPGTDAYEQYV. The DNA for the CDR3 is TGTGCCAGCAGCCCCGGGACAGACGCATACGAGCAGTACGTC.

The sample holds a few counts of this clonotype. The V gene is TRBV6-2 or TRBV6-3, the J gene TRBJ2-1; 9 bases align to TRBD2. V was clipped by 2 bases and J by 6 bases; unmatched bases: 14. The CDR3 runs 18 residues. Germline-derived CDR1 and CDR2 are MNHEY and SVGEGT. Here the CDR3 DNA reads TGTGCCAGCAGTTACCATGGTAGCGGGGGCCTAGACCTCAATGAGCAGTTCTTC. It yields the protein CASSYHGSGGLDLNEQFF.